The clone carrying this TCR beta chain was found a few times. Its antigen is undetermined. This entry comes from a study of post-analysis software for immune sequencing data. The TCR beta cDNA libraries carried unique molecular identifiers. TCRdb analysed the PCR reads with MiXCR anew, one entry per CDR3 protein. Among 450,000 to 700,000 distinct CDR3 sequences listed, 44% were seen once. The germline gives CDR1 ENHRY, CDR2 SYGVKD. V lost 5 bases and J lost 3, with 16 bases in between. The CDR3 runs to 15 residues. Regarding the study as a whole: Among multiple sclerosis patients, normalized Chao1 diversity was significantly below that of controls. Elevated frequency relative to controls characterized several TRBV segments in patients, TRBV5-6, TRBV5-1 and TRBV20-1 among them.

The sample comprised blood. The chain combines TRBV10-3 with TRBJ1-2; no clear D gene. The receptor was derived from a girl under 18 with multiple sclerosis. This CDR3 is CAISQAVGGYYGYTF. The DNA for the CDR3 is TGTGCCATCAGTCAGGCAGTCGGAGGGTACTATGGCTACACCTTC.